The clone carrying this TCR beta chain was seen only a few times. Antigen specificity is unknown. The sample is drawn from a study of response to subunit inactivated influenza vaccine. Findings and limits, study-wide: The authors offered the suggestion that each seasonal influenza vaccination recruits few new T cells.

TCRdb processed the RT-PCR reads anew with MiXCR; each CDR3 protein has one entry. Among around 470,000 distinct CDR3 sequences listed, approximately 7.8% were seen once. This CDR3 comprises 13 residues. Germline V gene sequence: CDR1 MDHEN, CDR2 SYDVKM. Trimming cost V 5 bases and J 7 bases, with 11 bases left between them. The clonotype comes from a man aged 50-75 years who received an inactivated influenza vaccine. The source was PBMCs from blood, collected 23 months after vaccination. This chain connects TRBV28 to TRBJ2-2; D uncertain. The CDR3 DNA reads TGTGCCAGCAGTACCCCCTCAGTCGGGGAGCTGTTTTTT. Translating gives CASSTPSVGELFF.